Included here is one TCR beta chain sequence, with context. Its antigen is still unknown. The germline CDR1 and CDR2 sequences are PRHDT and FYEKMQ (reference sequence). Trimming left V 0 bases short and J 8 bases short, with 10 bases between. The CDR3 length is 13 residues. This specimen belongs to a study of cytomegalovirus exposure and HLA in healthy donors. Study-wide results and caveats: Most TCR sequences were uncommon, yet certain public TCRs appeared in many donors. The authors listed 164 TCR beta chains as cytomegalovirus-associated. Presence/absence analyses supposed approximately even sequencing depth among donors. Earlier analysis looked at TCR beta V segments, and most were productive about 90% or about 30% of the time.

Amplification used 60 Vbeta primers and 13 Jbeta primers. Sequenced by immunoSEQ multiplex PCR; TCRdb stores in-frame clones only, minus some. The sample holds about 160,000 clones, under 90% seen once. Source material: PBMCs. The source of this sequence is a man younger than 40 in good health and CMV-seronegative. The chain has TRBV13 and TRBJ1-2; possible D gene TRBD1, 5 bases. The CDR3 spells CASSLGQAKGYTF. The CDR3 bases are TGTGCCAGCAGCTTAGGACAGGCCAAAGGCTACACCTTC.